The 11 T cell receptor beta chains below come from one sample, sequenced in a study of T cell responses to AZD1222 COVID-19 vaccine. Assay used: immunoSEQ multiplex PCR; TCRdb lists only in-frame clones, some missing. The data hold around 100,000 clones, with roughly 80% observed a single time. Sequencing used peripheral blood, obtained on day 0 of AZD1222 vaccination. These receptors were collected from an adult in good health.

This clone has a single count. The genes are TRBV5-5 and TRBJ2-1; D is possibly TRBD1 (6 bases). There are 14 residues in the CDR3. CDR1 is SGHKS, CDR2 YYEKEE, per germline (reference sequence). The V gene lost 4 bases and the J gene lost 3 bases, with 11 bases spanning the gap. The CDR3: CASSRTDGYNEQFF. The CDR3 DNA is TGTGCCAGCAGCCGGACAGACGGCTACAATGAGCAGTTCTTC.

The genes are TRBV6-5 and TRBJ1-5, with TRBD1 matching over 7 bases. V gave up 5 bases and J gave up 4 bases; unmatched junction bases: 8. CDR1 is MNHEY, CDR2 SVGAGI, per germline. CDR3 length equals 15 residues. The CDR3 here is CASSRRDSRNQPQHF. The CDR3 DNA reads TGTGCCAGCAGTCGACGGGACAGCCGGAATCAGCCCCAGCATTTT.

V usage is TRBV19 and J usage is TRBJ1-1; unclear D gene. The germline gives CDR1 LNHDA, CDR2 SQIVND (reference sequence). The V end was cut by 0 bases, the J end by 1 base, with 3 bases between. The CDR3 sequence is 13 residues long. CDR3 sequence reads: CASSIDKNTEAFF. CDR3 DNA sequence: TGTGCCAGTAGTATAGACAAGAACACTGAAGCTTTCTTT.

This clone showed up just a few times. The V call is TRBV28, the J call TRBJ1-6; 8 bases line up with TRBD1. V was pared by 2 bases and J by 7 bases, with 7 bases of the junction left unmatched. The CDR3 extends over 16 amino acids. Germline-derived CDR1 and CDR2 are MDHEN and SYDVKM. Here the CDR3 DNA reads TGTGCCAGCAGTTTACCAGGGGGCGGCAGGAATTCACCCCTCCACTTT. Protein: CASSLPGGGRNSPLHF.

About this clone itself: Other nucleotide sequences from this sample produce the same CDR3. The V gene is TRBV5-6, the J gene TRBJ2-7, with TRBD1 identical over 10 bases. Germline loops: CDR1 SGHDT, CDR2 YYEEEE. V shed 5 bases and J 3 bases; nucleotides not matched to a gene: 5. The CDR3 runs 14 residues. CDR3 protein: CASSPGTGDYEQYF. The CDR3 coding sequence is TGTGCCAGCAGTCCCGGGACAGGGGACTACGAGCAGTACTTC.

V is TRBV24-1 and J is TRBJ2-2, with D possibly being TRBD1 (6 bases). The CDR3 sequence is 14 residues long. The V end was cut by 5 bases, the J end by 7 bases, with 13 bases between. The germline CDR1 and CDR2 sequences are KGHDR and SFDVKD. CDR3 bases: TGTGCCACCAGTGGGGCAGGGGAAGGCGGGGAGCTGTTTTTT. Its protein product is CATSGAGEGGELFF.

The chain couples TRBV2 to TRBJ2-3, with TRBD2 identical over 7 bases. The CDR3 has 15 amino acids. Germline V lookup: CDR1 SNHLY, CDR2 FYNNEI. V trimming: 4 bases; J trimming: 0 bases; junction bases outside the gene matches: 4. CDR3 protein: CASSAGTTSTDTQYF. The CDR3 bases are TGTGCCAGCAGTGCCGGGACTACGAGCACAGATACGCAGTATTTT. Looking up the rest from reference TRBV2 and TRBJ2-3 gives the full variable domain: EPEVTQTPSHQVTQMGQEVILRCVPISNHLYFYWYRQILGQKVEFLVSFYNNEISEKSEIFDDQFSVERPDGSNFTLKIRSTKLEDSAMYFCASSAGTTSTDTQYFGPGTRLTVL.

The rearrangement uses TRBV7-9 and TRBJ1-1; TRBD1 aligns across 7 bases. Per germline, CDR1 SEHNR and CDR2 FQNEAQ (reference sequence). The V segment lost 4 bases and the J segment 1 base; nucleotides outside the gene matches: 3. This CDR3 contains 14 residues. The CDR3 DNA reads TGTGCCAGCAGCTCGTGGACAGGGAACACTGAAGCTTTCTTT. This translates into CASSSWTGNTEAFF.

The gene calls are TRBV28 and TRBJ2-1; the D gene is possibly TRBD1 (6 bases). Germline V gene sequence: CDR1 MDHEN, CDR2 SYDVKM. This CDR3 region has 15 residues. The V and J ends lost 5 bases and 9 bases respectively, with 20 bases between them. CDR3 bases: TGTGCCAGCAGTGTCGGCGCGACGGGACAAGGTGAGCAGTTCTTC. It specifies CASSVGATGQGEQFF.

The chain links TRBV10-3 to TRBJ1-1; perhaps TRBD1 as D (5 bases). The V and J ends lost 3 bases and 4 bases respectively, with 15 bases between them. The CDR3 contains 15 residues. The germline CDR1 and CDR2 sequences are ENHRY and SYGVKD. The CDR3 loop is CAISDVGRGATEAFF. For the CDR3, the DNA is TGTGCCATCAGTGATGTTGGAAGGGGCGCCACTGAAGCTTTCTTT.

This chain links TRBV4-2 with TRBJ1-5; perhaps TRBD1 as D (6 bases). The length of the CDR3 is 16 residues. The V gene's germline CDR1 is LGHNA and CDR2 YNFKEQ. Deletions cut 4 bases from V and 2 bases from J, with 15 bases between. In DNA form, the CDR3 reads TGTGCCAGCAGCCGAGGACTGACAGGCGGCAATCAGCCCCAGCATTTT. Translation: CASSRGLTGGNQPQHF.